Below, 24 T cell receptor beta chains from the same sample are listed, as sequenced in a study of response to subunit inactivated influenza vaccine. MiXCR, applied by TCRdb to the RT-PCR reads, yields one record per CDR3 protein. The repertoire has roughly 710,000 distinct CDR3 sequences, 12% to 15% of them found once; the top ten carry around 7.6%. Here the sequenced sample was PBMCs from blood, taken 14 to 15 days before vaccination. The source of these receptors is a man between 50 and 59 years old who received an inactivated influenza vaccine.

The chain combines TRBV12-3 or TRBV12-4 with TRBJ2-5; D call uncertain. Trimming removed 3 bases at V and 4 bases at J, with 9 bases between. The CDR3 is 13 amino acids. CDR3 bases: TGTGCCAGCAGTTTCCCGGGCGGAGAGACCCAGTACTTC. Protein product: CASSFPGGETQYF.

About this clonotype: A much larger clone differs by one base, so this may be a read error. The chain employs TRBV12-3 or TRBV12-4 and TRBJ2-2, with D perhaps assigned TRBD1 or TRBD2 (5 bases each). The CDR3 runs to 12 residues. The CDR3 sequence: CSSSFGARELFF. In DNA form, the CDR3 reads TGTTCCAGCAGTTTCGGGGCCAGGGAGCTGTTTTTT.

The chain is built from TRBV29-1 and TRBJ2-7; 7 bases are a match to TRBD1. Germline CDR1 is SQVTM and CDR2 is ANQGSEA. V lost 0 bases, J lost 1 base, and 6 bases stayed unmatched. CDR3 size: 15 residues. CDR3 sequence (DNA): TGCAGCGTTGAAGAGGGACAGAAACCATCCTACGAGCAGTACTTC. Amino acid sequence: CSVEEGQKPSYEQYF.

This clonotype occurred a few times. The gene calls are TRBV5-1 and TRBJ2-1; the match to TRBD2 covers 13 bases. V trimming: 3 bases; J trimming: 9 bases; junction bases outside the gene matches: 3. The CDR3 has 14 amino acids. Germline V gene sequence: CDR1 SGHRS, CDR2 YFSETQ. CDR3: CASSSGTSGIEQFF. The CDR3 bases are TGCGCCAGCAGCTCCGGGACTAGCGGGATTGAGCAGTTCTTC.

This clonotype was detected a few times. The V call is TRBV30, the J call TRBJ1-1, with 8 nucleotides matching TRBD1. This CDR3 spans 16 amino acids. From germline, CDR1 is GTSNPN and CDR2 SVGIG (reference sequence). After removal of 3 bases from V and 0 bases from J, the junction contained 9 bases not matched to a gene. The CDR3 DNA is TGTGCCTGGAGAAACCGACAGGGGAAGGTGAACACTGAAGCTTTCTTT. Protein sequence: CAWRNRQGKVNTEAFF.

This clonotype was seen a handful of times. In nucleotides, the CDR3 is TGTGCCAGCAGCCATTGGGGCACTAGCGGGCCCTACAATGAGCAGTTCTTC. It is translated as CASSHWGTSGPYNEQFF. J is TRBJ2-1 and V is TRBV3-1; TRBD2 matches at 9 bases. V was pared by 3 bases and J by 2 bases, with 8 bases of the junction left unmatched. CDR1 is LGHDT, CDR2 YNNKEL, per germline (reference sequence). This CDR3 is 17 amino acids long.

This clonotype was counted many times. This sequence joins TRBV20-1 and TRBJ2-3; no firm D call. Germline-derived CDR1 and CDR2 are DFQATT and SNEGSKA (reference sequence). Trimming took off 0 bases at V and 6 bases at J, with 16 bases between the two ends. This CDR3 has 15 residues. CDR3 nucleotides: TGCAGTGCTAGAGATATGGGTTACGGAAGGGATACGCAGTATTTT. Its protein is CSARDMGYGRDTQYF.

The table lists this clonotype with a few counts. The chain is built from TRBV7-2 and TRBJ2-7; maybe TRBD2 (6 bases). The CDR3 is 16 residues long. Germline lookup yields CDR1 SGHTA and CDR2 FQGNSA. V was trimmed by 5 bases and J by 0 bases, leaving 17 bases between them. The CDR3 bases are TGTGCCAGCAGCCCCGGGGCGGGGCCACCCTCCTACGAGCAGTACTTC. This codes for CASSPGAGPPSYEQYF. Full variable domain (missing parts from reference TRBV7-2 and TRBJ2-7): GAGVSQSPSNKVTEKGKDVELRCDPISGHTALYWYRQSLGQGLEFLIYFQGNSAPDKSGLPSDRFSAERTGGSVSTLTIQRTQQEDSAVYLCASSPGAGPPSYEQYFGPGTRLTVT.

This clonotype has a handful of counts. The chain recombines TRBV7-2 with TRBJ2-6, with TRBD1 as a possible D gene (6 bases). V lost 4 bases and J 2 bases, leaving 9 bases between the germline ends. Germline CDR1 and CDR2: SGHTA and FQGNSA. The CDR3 runs to 15 residues. The CDR3 sequence: CASSSYRAGANVLTF. The CDR3 DNA reads TGTGCCAGCAGCTCGTACAGGGCTGGGGCCAACGTCCTGACTTTC.

This clonotype has a handful of counts. The CDR3 DNA sequence: TGCAGCGTTTATACTGCACCGGGGGGTAGTGAGCAGTTCTTC. This encodes CSVYTAPGGSEQFF. The chain joins TRBV29-1 to TRBJ2-1; 7 positions agree with TRBD2. Trimming took 5 bases from V and 9 from J; bases not matched to a gene: 13. The CDR3 contains 14 residues. CDR1 SQVTM and CDR2 ANQGSEA come from the germline V gene.

This clonotype was found a few times. The CDR3 nucleotides read TGTGCCAGCAGTTATGACAGGGTCAACACAGATACGCAGTATTTT. This translates into CASSYDRVNTDTQYF. J is TRBJ2-3 and V is TRBV27; 7 nucleotides line up with TRBD1. Trimming took 4 bases from V and 2 from J; bases not matched to a gene: 6. The CDR3 extends over 15 amino acids. CDR1 and CDR2 from the germline V gene are MNHEY and SMNVEV (reference sequence).

The genes are TRBV12-3 or TRBV12-4 and TRBJ2-5, with 10 nucleotides matching TRBD1. The CDR3 is made up of 16 amino acids. V shed 4 bases and J 3 bases; nucleotides not matched to a gene: 8. CDR3 in DNA: TGTGCCAGCAGTTCAGACGGGACAGGGGCTAAAGAGACCCAGTACTTC. Translation: CASSSDGTGAKETQYF.

The chain couples TRBV6-1 to TRBJ2-5; 7 positions agree with TRBD2. The CDR3 is made up of 16 amino acids. Germline-derived CDR1 and CDR2 are MNHNS and SASEGT. V lost 6 bases to trimming and J lost 2 bases; unmatched junction nucleotides: 12. CDR3 sequence reads: CASSLGVLRGQETQYF. The CDR3 DNA follows: TGTGCCAGCAGCCTCGGGGTATTGCGGGGGCAAGAGACCCAGTACTTC.

The J gene is TRBJ2-7, the V gene TRBV20-1; D tentatively fits TRBD1 or TRBD2 (6 bases each). The germline V gene encodes CDR1 DFQATT and CDR2 SNEGSKA (reference sequence). The CDR3 extends over 16 amino acids. The V end lost 0 bases, the J end lost 0 bases, and 15 bases lay between the germline ends. CDR3 sequence (DNA): TGCAGTGCTAGAGATTCGGACGGGGGCTCCTCCTACGAGCAGTACTTC. It translates to CSARDSDGGSSYEQYF.

J is TRBJ2-3 and V is TRBV19; D call uncertain. Germline CDR1 reads LNHDA; CDR2 reads SQIVND (reference sequence). V was trimmed by 2 bases and J by 4 bases, leaving 13 bases between them. The CDR3 runs to 15 residues. In DNA, the CDR3 is TGTGCCAGTAGTATACAGTCCTGGGGTCCAGATACGCAGTATTTT. Its translation: CASSIQSWGPDTQYF.

This clonotype was detected a few times. The chain carries TRBV7-2 and TRBJ2-6, with D tentatively TRBD2 (5 bases). Germline V gene sequence: CDR1 SGHTA, CDR2 FQGNSA. There are 15 residues in the CDR3. V lost 3 bases to trimming and J lost 2 bases, with 8 bases between them. In nucleotides, the CDR3 is TGTGCCAGCAGCTTCGGAGCGGCTGGGGCCAACGTCCTGACTTTC. Translating it yields CASSFGAAGANVLTF.

The chain couples TRBV6-2 or TRBV6-3 to TRBJ2-1, with D perhaps matching TRBD2 (6 bases). V shed 2 bases and J shed 2 bases, with 19 bases lying between them. There are 18 residues in the CDR3. Germline V CDR1 and CDR2: MNHEY, SVGEGT. The CDR3 DNA follows: TGTGCCAGCAGTTACACCAGGACCGGGACTCCCACCTACAATGAGCAGTTCTTC. It specifies CASSYTRTGTPTYNEQFF.

The chain has TRBV30 and TRBJ2-7; D remains unclear. The CDR3 sequence is 11 residues long. V dropped 0 bases and J dropped 4 bases, with 4 bases sitting between them. Germline V lookup: CDR1 GTSNPN, CDR2 SVGIG (reference sequence). The CDR3 nucleotides are TGTGCCTGGAGTGTAGCGTACGAGCAGTACTTC. Translation: CAWSVAYEQYF.

This chain joins TRBV12-3 or TRBV12-4 and TRBJ2-2; 11 bases are shared with TRBD1. The junction had 9 bases not matched to a gene; V was cut back by 8 bases and J by 4 bases. The CDR3 is 16 amino acids. CDR3 loop: CASESGTGGFTGELFF. The CDR3 nucleotides are TGTGCCAGCGAATCCGGGACAGGGGGATTCACCGGGGAGCTGTTTTTT.

This clonotype was detected a few times. J is TRBJ1-1 and V is TRBV20-1; 7 bases map to TRBD1. The trim removed 6 bases at V and 0 bases at J, leaving 7 bases unmatched. CDR1 DFQATT and CDR2 SNEGSKA come from the germline V gene (reference sequence). The CDR3 consists of 14 residues. This CDR3 reads CSAKTGSMNTEAFF. CDR3 DNA sequence: TGCAGTGCAAAGACAGGGTCTATGAACACTGAAGCTTTCTTT.

In its sample, this clonotype was seen a few times. The J gene is TRBJ2-5, the V gene TRBV20-1; 8 bases map to TRBD1. Germline trimming cut 6 bases from V and 7 bases from J; bases unmatched to any gene: 10. Germline assignment: CDR1 DFQATT and CDR2 SNEGSKA (reference sequence). This CDR3 is 13 amino acids long. The CDR3 protein is CSAWTGKAGTQYF. The DNA for the CDR3 is TGCAGTGCGTGGACAGGGAAAGCGGGGACCCAGTACTTC.

A few counts support this clonotype. The gene calls are TRBV20-1 and TRBJ2-1, with 8 bases aligning to TRBD1. Germline V CDR1 and CDR2: DFQATT, SNEGSKA (reference sequence). The V segment lost 1 base and the J segment 7 bases; nucleotides outside the gene matches: 6. This CDR3 has 14 residues. CDR3 DNA: TGCAGTGCTAGAGTGACAGGGGCTACAAATGAGCAGTTCTTC. Amino acid sequence: CSARVTGATNEQFF.

There are a few counts of this clonotype. This chain joins TRBV20-1 and TRBJ2-1, with D possibly being TRBD2 (7 bases). The CDR3 sequence is 14 residues long. V lost 1 base and J 7 bases, leaving 14 bases between the germline ends. Looked up from germline, CDR1 is DFQATT and CDR2 is SNEGSKA (reference sequence). The CDR3 DNA reads as TGCAGTGCTAGAGCGGGGGGCAGAGCGAATGAGCAGTTCTTC. Its protein is CSARAGGRANEQFF.

This sequence joins TRBV6-4 and TRBJ2-1; D might be TRBD1 (6 bases). V dropped 2 bases and J dropped 0 bases, with 14 bases sitting between them. The germline CDR1 and CDR2 sequences are MRHNA and SNTAGT. The CDR3 consists of 17 residues. In DNA form, the CDR3 reads TGTGCCAGCAGTGACACCAACAGGGTAAACTCCTACAATGAGCAGTTCTTC. The encoded protein is CASSDTNRVNSYNEQFF.